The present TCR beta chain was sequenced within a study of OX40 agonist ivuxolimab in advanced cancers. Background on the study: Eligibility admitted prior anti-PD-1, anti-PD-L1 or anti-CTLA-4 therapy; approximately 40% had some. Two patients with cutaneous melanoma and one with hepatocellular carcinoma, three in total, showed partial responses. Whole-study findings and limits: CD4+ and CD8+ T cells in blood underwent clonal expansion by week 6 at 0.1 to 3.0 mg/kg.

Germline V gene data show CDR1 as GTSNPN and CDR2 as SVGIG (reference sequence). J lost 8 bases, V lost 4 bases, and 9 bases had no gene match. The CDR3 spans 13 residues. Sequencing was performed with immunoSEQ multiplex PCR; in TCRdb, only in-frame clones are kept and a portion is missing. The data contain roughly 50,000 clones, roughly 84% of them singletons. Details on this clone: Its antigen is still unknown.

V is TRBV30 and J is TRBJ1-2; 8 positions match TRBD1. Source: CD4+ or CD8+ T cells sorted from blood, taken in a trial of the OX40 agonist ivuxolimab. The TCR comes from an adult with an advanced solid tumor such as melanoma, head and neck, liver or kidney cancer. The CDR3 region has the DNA TGTGCCTGGAATCAGCCAGGGGGCTCCGGCTACACCTTC. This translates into CAWNQPGGSGYTF.